This T cell receptor beta chain was observed in a study of blood T cell repertoires in COVID-19. Study information: In each case, the material was cDNA or gDNA derived from T cells, B-cell-depleted T cells, or PBMCs.

Adults between roughly 18 and 95 years of age took part from 24 US areas. Germline CDR1 and CDR2: SGHRS and YFSETQ. The CDR3 extends over 15 amino acids. Trimming at V came to 2 bases and at J to 2 bases, leaving 5 bases not matched to a gene. Original processing notes: Amplification from reference gene primers served as the basis for estimated nucleated cell counts. Some clones are missing from TCRdb's copy, which holds only in-frame ones; the method was immunoSEQ multiplex PCR. V, J and clone size derive from that table, while D and trimming were established from the DNA sequence. The sample carries a few hundred thousand clones, 70% to 85% recorded once.

The rearrangement joins TRBV5-1 to TRBJ2-5, with TRBD1 identical over 8 bases. The TCR sequence derives from a man aged 35 to 55 who had recovered from COVID-19. Sequencing was carried out using PBMCs or T cells enriched from blood (not recorded which). The CDR3 DNA is TGCGCCAGCAGCTTTGGGACAGGTGGTCAAGAGACCCAGTACTTC. Protein product: CASSFGTGGQETQYF.